This T cell receptor beta chain was captured by sequencing in a study of T-cell reconstitution after alpha-beta-depleted transplantation in children. Preparing the TCRbeta library involved the use of unique molecular identifiers. TCRdb reprocessed the PCR reads via MiXCR and lists one record per CDR3 protein. Seen here are about 610,000 distinct CDR3 sequences, about 11% observed once, and the top ten hold less than 5%. Germline-derived CDR1 and CDR2 are SGHAT and FQNNGV. V lost 1 base and J 5 bases, leaving 11 bases between the germline ends. The CDR3 totals 14 residues. The V call is TRBV11-2, the J call TRBJ2-5; TRBD1 or TRBD2 may be the D gene (6 bases each). The sequence was obtained from a human donor who donated a stem cell graft to a child with acute myeloid leukemia. The material was PBMCs from the stem cell graft donor, obtained from the stem cell graft. This CDR3 reads CASSLAGGWETQYF. The CDR3, as DNA: TGTGCCAGCAGCTTAGCCGGGGGCTGGGAGACCCAGTACTTC.